Detailed here is one TCR beta chain. Those who participated ranged in age from about 18 to 89 years and resided in about two dozen US areas. This record comes from a study of blood T cell repertoires in COVID-19. TCRdb's copy holds only in-frame clones and misses some; the assay was immunoSEQ multiplex PCR. The table has over 150,000 clones, around 82% seen once; the top ten hold 6.5% to 9.5%. The CDR3 length is 15 residues. Germline-derived CDR1 and CDR2 are LGHDT and YNNKEL (reference sequence). The V gene lost 4 bases and the J gene lost 3 bases, with 16 bases spanning the gap. Sequences were obtained from PBMCs or T cells enriched from blood (not recorded which). The chain is built from TRBV3-1 (or the pseudogene TRBV3-2) and TRBJ2-7; tentatively, D is TRBD1 (6 bases). This sequence was found in a man aged 40-50 years who had recovered from COVID-19. The CDR3 reads CASSLSSGENYEQYF. CDR3 coding DNA: TGTGCCAGCAGCCTATCATCAGGGGAAAACTACGAGCAGTACTTC.